This T cell receptor (beta chain) is drawn from a study of beta chain features in type 1 diabetes. Study results and limitations: PCR may have favored shorter templates equally in patients and controls. TCRB CDR3 length was moderately but significantly reduced in all four CD4+ subsets of Type 1 diabetes patients. Fewer junction insertions and more nucleotide deletions appeared in type 1 diabetes patients.

Stem cell-like memory, regulatory, central memory and naive CD4+ cells were sorted via CD45RO/CCR7/CD25/CD127/CD95/CD27. cDNA synthesis used the whole RNA isolate, giving expressed TCRB sequences. The assay was immunoSEQ multiplex PCR, and TCRdb's table has in-frame clones only and misses some. The table has about 340,000 clones, about 13% seen once. V dropped 2 bases and J dropped 1 base, with 6 bases sitting between them. Germline CDR1 and CDR2: SGHNT and YYREEE (reference sequence). The CDR3 runs to 13 residues. Concerning this clone itself: Its antigen is not identified.

This rearrangement joins TRBV5-4 to TRBJ1-2; no clear D gene. Sequenced material: naive CD4+ T cells from blood. This clonotype was sampled from a woman aged 18-29 years with type 1 diabetes. CDR3 sequence reads: CASSFSSNYGYTF. The CDR3 coding sequence is TGTGCCAGCAGCTTTTCGAGTAACTATGGCTACACCTTC.